The source of this TCR beta chain is a study of blood T cells in healthy people across ages. Peripheral blood from each donor was collected in a volume of about 10 milliliters. PCR was performed a second time for roughly 7 to 11 cycles using a sample-barcoded 5' primer and a J-beta primer mix. TCRdb re-derived calls from the 5' RACE reads in MiXCR, one entry per CDR3 protein. The sample holds more than 900,000 distinct CDR3 sequences, 25% to 30% seen once. The CDR3 has 15 amino acids. Trimming left V 8 bases short and J 1 base short, with 17 bases between. CDR1 is MNHEY, CDR2 SMNVEV, per germline (reference sequence). These data also formed part of another study, on T cells of mothers and their children. As that study records: Reads recorded for TCR beta CDR3 numbered over 9 million per mother and about 3 million per child.

The sequence came from a woman in her 40s in good health. The rearrangement joins TRBV27 to TRBJ1-1; D remains ambiguous. Sequencing was carried out using blood. In nucleotides, the CDR3 is TGTGCCAGCCGTGAACTATCGGAGACGAACACTGAAGCTTTCTTT. Translating it yields CASRELSETNTEAFF.